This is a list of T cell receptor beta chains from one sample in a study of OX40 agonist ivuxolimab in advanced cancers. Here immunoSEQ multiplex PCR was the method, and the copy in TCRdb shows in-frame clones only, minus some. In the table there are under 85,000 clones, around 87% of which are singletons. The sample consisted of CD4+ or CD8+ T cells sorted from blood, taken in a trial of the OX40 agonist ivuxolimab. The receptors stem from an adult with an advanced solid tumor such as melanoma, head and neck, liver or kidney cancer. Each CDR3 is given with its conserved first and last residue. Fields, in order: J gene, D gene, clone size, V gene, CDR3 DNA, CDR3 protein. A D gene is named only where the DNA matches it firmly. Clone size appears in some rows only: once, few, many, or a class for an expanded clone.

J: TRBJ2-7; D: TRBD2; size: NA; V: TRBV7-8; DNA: TGTGCCAGCAGAGAACAGGTGCCGACTAGCGGAAACTACGAGCAGTACTTC; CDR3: CASREQVPTSGNYEQYF
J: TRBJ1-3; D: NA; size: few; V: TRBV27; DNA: TGTGCCAGCAGTTTCCGGAAGGGGGGTCTCTCTGGAAACACCATATATTTT; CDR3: CASSFRKGGLSGNTIYF
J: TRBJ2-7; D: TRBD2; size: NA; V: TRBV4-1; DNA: TGCGCCAGCAGCCAAGAAAGGGGGGGACTAGCGGGGTACGAGCAGTACTTC; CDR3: CASSQERGGLAGYEQYF
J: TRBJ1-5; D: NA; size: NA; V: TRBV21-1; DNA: TGTGCCAGCAGCATACACAGGAATCAGCCCCAGCATTTT; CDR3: CASSIHRNQPQHF
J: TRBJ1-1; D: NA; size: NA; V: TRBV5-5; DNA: TGTGCCAGCAGCTCGACCCCCACTTCTGAAGCTTTCTTT; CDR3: CASSSTPTSEAFF
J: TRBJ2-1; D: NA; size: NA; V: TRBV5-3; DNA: TGTGCCAGAAGCTTTCTGGGCCGGACCTACAATGAGCAGTTCTTC; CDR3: CARSFLGRTYNEQFF
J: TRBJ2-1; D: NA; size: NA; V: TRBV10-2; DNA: TGCGCCAGCAGTGACGTCGTATCGGGCCCAGTGGCCTACAATGAGCAGTTCTTC; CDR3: CASSDVVSGPVAYNEQFF
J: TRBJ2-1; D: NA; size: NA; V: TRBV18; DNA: TGTGCCAGCACCCCCCTAAACCGGGACACAGACAATGAGCAGTTCTTC; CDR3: CASTPLNRDTDNEQFF
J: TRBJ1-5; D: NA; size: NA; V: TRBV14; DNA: TGTGCCAGCAGCCAAGATTGGAATCAGCCCCAGCATTTT; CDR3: CASSQDWNQPQHF
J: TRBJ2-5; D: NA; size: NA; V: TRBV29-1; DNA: TGCAGCGTGAGAAGGGGGGGGAGGGGAGAGACCCAGTACTTC; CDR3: CSVRRGGRGETQYF
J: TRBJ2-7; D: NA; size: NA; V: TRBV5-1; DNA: TGCGCCAGCAGCTTGATTGGGGTTGGCGAGCAGTACTTC; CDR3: CASSLIGVGEQYF
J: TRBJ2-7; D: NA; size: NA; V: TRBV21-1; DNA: TGTGCCAGCAGCAAAGAACCTCTCGGGTACTACGAGCAGTACTTC; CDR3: CASSKEPLGYYEQYF
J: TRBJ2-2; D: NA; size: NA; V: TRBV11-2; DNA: TGTGCCAGCAGCTCACGGATGAGGACAGAGAACACCGGGGAGCTGTTTTTT; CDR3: CASSSRMRTENTGELFF
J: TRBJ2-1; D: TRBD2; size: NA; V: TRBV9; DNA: TGTGCCAGCAGCGTACCCTCGGAGGGAGGGAGACAGTTCTTC; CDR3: CASSVPSEGGRQFF
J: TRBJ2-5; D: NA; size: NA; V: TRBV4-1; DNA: TGCGCCAGCAGCCCAGTTACCAAAGAGACCCAGTACTTC; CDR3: CASSPVTKETQYF
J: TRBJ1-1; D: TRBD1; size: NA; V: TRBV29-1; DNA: TGCAGCGTCCGGGGACAGTTGAACACTGAAGCTTTCTTT; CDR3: CSVRGQLNTEAFF
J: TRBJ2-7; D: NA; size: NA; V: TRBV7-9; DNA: TGTGCCAGCAGCTTAGTGGCAGCTCCCGCGGGGGAGCAGTACTTC; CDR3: CASSLVAAPAGEQYF
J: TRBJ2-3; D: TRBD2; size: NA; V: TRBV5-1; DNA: TGCGCCAGCAGCCTAACTAGCGGCACAGATACGCAGTATTTT; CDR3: CASSLTSGTDTQYF
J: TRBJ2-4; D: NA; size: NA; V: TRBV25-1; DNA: TGTGCCAGCAGTACAGTAGCGGCCAAAAACATTCAGTACTTC; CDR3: CASSTVAAKNIQYF
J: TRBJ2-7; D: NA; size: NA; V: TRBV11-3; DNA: TGTGCCAGCAGCCTAGAGTCTCCCGAGCAGTACTTC; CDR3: CASSLESPEQYF
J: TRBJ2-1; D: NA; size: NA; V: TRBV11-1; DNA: TGTGCCAGCAGCTTAGGACGGTACAATGAGCAGTTCTTC; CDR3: CASSLGRYNEQFF
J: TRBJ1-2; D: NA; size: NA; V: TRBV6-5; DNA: TGTGCCAGCAGCCAGGAGGAAAGTTGGGGCTACACCTTC; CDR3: CASSQEESWGYTF
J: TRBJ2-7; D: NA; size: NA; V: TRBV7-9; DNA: TGTGCCAGCAGCTTATTTACCTCCTACGAGCAGTACTTC; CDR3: CASSLFTSYEQYF
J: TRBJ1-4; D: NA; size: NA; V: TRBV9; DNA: TGTGCCAGCAGCGTAGGTCACGGAACCAATGAAAAACTGTTTTTT; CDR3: CASSVGHGTNEKLFF
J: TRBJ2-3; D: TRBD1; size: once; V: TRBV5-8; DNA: TGTGCCAGCAGCTTAGGACAGGGGGCCGTCCCAGATACGCAGTATTTT; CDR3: CASSLGQGAVPDTQYF
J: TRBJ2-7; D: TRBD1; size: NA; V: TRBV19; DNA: TGTGCCAGTAGTATTGGGACAGGGGGATTCTACGAGCAGTACTTC; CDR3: CASSIGTGGFYEQYF
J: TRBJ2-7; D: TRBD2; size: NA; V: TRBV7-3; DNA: TGTGCCAGCAGCCCGGGACTAGCGGGAATTGACGAGCAGTACTTC; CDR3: CASSPGLAGIDEQYF
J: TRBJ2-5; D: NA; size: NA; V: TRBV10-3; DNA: TGTGCCATCAGTGTCGCGGAACAAGGGACCCAGTACTTC; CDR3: CAISVAEQGTQYF
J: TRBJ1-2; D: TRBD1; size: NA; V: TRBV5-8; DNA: TGTGCCAGCGGGGGGACAGGGGGCCACAATGGTAAGGACTATGGCTACACCTTC; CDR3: CASGGTGGHNGKDYGYTF
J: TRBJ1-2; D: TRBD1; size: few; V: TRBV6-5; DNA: TGTGCCAGCAGTTACTCGACAGGGGATGGCTACACCTTC; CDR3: CASSYSTGDGYTF
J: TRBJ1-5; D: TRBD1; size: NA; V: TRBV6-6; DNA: TGTGCCAGCAGTCAGGGACAGGGGGCGACGAAGCCCCAGCATTTT; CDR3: CASSQGQGATKPQHF
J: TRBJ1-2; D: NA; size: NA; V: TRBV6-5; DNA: TGTGCCAGCAGTAAGCGGATCCGACGGGGATATGGCTACACCTTC; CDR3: CASSKRIRRGYGYTF
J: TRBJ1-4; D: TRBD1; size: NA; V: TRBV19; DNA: TGTGCCAGTAGTAACTCGGGACAGACTAATGAAAAACTGTTTTTT; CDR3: CASSNSGQTNEKLFF